The 28 T cell receptor beta chains given below trace back to one sample, sequenced in a study of blood T cell repertoires in COVID-19. TCRdb keeps only in-frame clones here, not all; method: immunoSEQ multiplex PCR. This table holds about 220,000 clones, around 82% found once. Sequencing was done on a sample of peripheral blood. The origin of the receptors is a woman in her 70s with acute or convalescent COVID-19.

Remarks on this clone: The sample has other DNA sequences that encode this CDR3 too. V usage is TRBV7-2 and J usage is TRBJ1-4; D ambiguous. Trimming took off 2 bases at V and 7 bases at J, with 8 bases between the two ends. This CDR3 is 13 amino acids long. The germline V gene has CDR1 SGHTA and CDR2 FQGNSA. CDR3 residues: CASSLPSPEKLFF. DNA for the CDR3: TGTGCCAGCAGCTTACCTAGTCCTGAAAAACTGTTTTTT.

The chain combines TRBV19 with TRBJ2-7; the D gene is possibly TRBD2 (6 bases). V lost 4 bases to trimming and J lost 2 bases, with 12 bases between them. The CDR3 has 14 amino acids. Germline lookup yields CDR1 LNHDA and CDR2 SQIVND (reference sequence). Here the CDR3 DNA reads TGTGCCAGTAGTACGGCACCGGGGGCCTACGAGCAGTACTTC. Translating it yields CASSTAPGAYEQYF.

The chain employs TRBV7-2 and TRBJ2-5, with TRBD2 matching over 7 bases. Looked up from germline, CDR1 is SGHTA and CDR2 is FQGNSA. This CDR3 is 15 amino acids long. The trim removed 0 bases at V and 5 bases at J, leaving 6 bases unmatched. DNA for the CDR3: TGTGCCAGCAGCTTAGCTGCAGGGCGGGGGGAGACCCAGTACTTC. This encodes CASSLAAGRGETQYF.

This rearrangement joins TRBV10-3 to TRBJ1-4, with D possibly being TRBD1 (6 bases). Trimming shortened V by 0 bases and J by 3 bases, and 11 bases separated the two germline ends. Per the germline V gene, CDR1 is ENHRY and CDR2 is SYGVKD. The CDR3 extends over 16 amino acids. CDR3 in DNA: TGTGCCATCAGTGAGTCGAGGGGGACATCTAATGAAAAACTGTTTTTT. Its protein product is CAISESRGTSNEKLFF.

V is TRBV20-1 and J is TRBJ1-2; TRBD1 agrees at 8 bases. The CDR3 runs 14 residues. CDR1 and CDR2 (germline): DFQATT, SNEGSKA (reference sequence). The junction had 4 bases not matched to a gene; V was cut back by 3 bases and J by 1 base. The DNA of the CDR3 is TGCAGTGCTAGTAGGGGACAGGATAACTATGGCTACACCTTC. This codes for CSASRGQDNYGYTF.

This clone came up a few times. The rearrangement links TRBV7-9 to TRBJ2-2; D is undetermined. V lost 4 bases and J 6 bases, leaving 6 bases between the germline ends. The CDR3 has 12 amino acids. Germline values: CDR1 SEHNR, CDR2 FQNEAQ (reference sequence). The CDR3 loop is CASSSHPGELFF. The CDR3, as DNA: TGTGCCAGCAGCTCCCATCCCGGGGAGCTGTTTTTT.

The chain carries TRBV25-1 and TRBJ1-1, with D maybe TRBD1 (5 bases). The CDR3 is 12 amino acids. CDR1 MGHDK and CDR2 SYGVNS come from the germline V gene. Trimming pared 6 bases from V and 0 bases from J, leaving 5 bases between. This CDR3 reads CASSRVNTEAFF. CDR3 nucleotides: TGTGCCAGCAGCAGGGTGAACACTGAAGCTTTCTTT. The full variable domain, in which reference TRBV25-1 and TRBJ1-1 provide the parts outside the CDR3, is EADIYQTPRYLVIGTGKKITLECSQTMGHDKMYWYQQDPGMELHLIHYSYGVNSTEKGDLSSESTVSRIRTEHFPLTLESARPSHTSQYLCASSRVNTEAFFGQGTRLTVV.

The CDR3 region has the DNA TGTGCCAGTAGTAGGTATACCGGGACTATGAATGAGCAGTTCTTC. Its translation is CASSRYTGTMNEQFF. This sequence joins TRBV19 and TRBJ2-1; 7 nucleotides agree with TRBD2. Germline CDR1 and CDR2: LNHDA and SQIVND (reference sequence). The CDR3 has 15 residues. With V trimmed by 4 bases and J by 7 bases, 10 bases remained unmatched.

The chain links TRBV6-5 to TRBJ2-7; D possibly corresponds to TRBD2 (5 bases). Looked up from germline, CDR1 is MNHEY and CDR2 is SVGAGI. V lost 4 bases and J 0 bases, leaving 13 bases between the germline ends. CDR3 length: 15 amino acids. The CDR3 bases are TGTGCCAGCAGTTCTAGGCGCGGGTACTCCTACGAGCAGTACTTC. Amino acids: CASSSRRGYSYEQYF.

The rearrangement joins TRBV7-3 to TRBJ2-2; 12 positions agree with TRBD1. The V gene end was trimmed by 5 bases and the J gene end by 6 bases; junction bases not matched to a gene: 10. CDR3 length: 17 amino acids. The germline CDR1 and CDR2 sequences are SGHTA and FQGTGA. The CDR3 sequence: CASSLTRDRGQAGELFF. As DNA, the CDR3 is TGTGCCAGCAGCCTTACTAGGGACAGGGGGCAGGCCGGGGAGCTGTTTTTT.

The chain is built from TRBV14 and TRBJ2-3; TRBD2 matches 14 bases. Germline CDR1 reads SGHDN; CDR2 reads FVKESK. After removal of 4 bases from V and 2 bases from J, the junction contained 5 bases not matched to a gene. This CDR3 is built from 17 residues. The CDR3 sequence: CASSLGLAGGSTDTQYF. In nucleotides, the CDR3 is TGTGCCAGCAGCCTCGGACTAGCGGGGGGTTCCACAGATACGCAGTATTTT.

The count of this clone is one. The V gene is TRBV5-1, the J gene TRBJ2-7; 8 bases agree with TRBD1. Germline V gives CDR1 SGHRS, CDR2 YFSETQ. This CDR3 region has 14 residues. J was trimmed by 6 bases and V by 0 bases; bases with no gene match: 5. The CDR3 sequence: CASSLDGTGSEQYF. CDR3 bases: TGCGCCAGCAGCTTGGATGGGACAGGCTCCGAGCAGTACTTC.

The chain recombines TRBV7-2 with TRBJ2-5; 7 bases agree with TRBD2. This CDR3 comprises 12 residues. Per germline, CDR1 SGHTA and CDR2 FQGNSA. Trimming cost V 5 bases and J 13 bases; bases outside gene matches: 10. The CDR3, as DNA: TGTGCCAGCAGCGTCGAAAAGCGGGGTCCGTACTTC. Translated: CASSVEKRGPYF.

Concerning this clone itself: This may be a read error: a much more frequent sequence differs by one nucleotide. CDR3: CASSQQLGQGPRIDGYTF. The CDR3, as DNA: TGTGCCAGCAGCCAACAACTGGGACAGGGGCCGAGGATAGATGGCTACACCTTC. The chain couples TRBV3-1 (or the pseudogene TRBV3-2) to TRBJ1-2; 10 bases align to TRBD1. This CDR3 has 18 residues. V shed 2 bases and J 6 bases; nucleotides not matched to a gene: 15. Germline CDR1 reads LGHDT; CDR2 reads YNNKEL (reference sequence).

This clone was seen just once. The rearrangement joins TRBV6-1 to TRBJ1-4, with D possibly TRBD1 on 6 matching bases. Trimming left V 0 bases short and J 15 bases short, with 23 bases between. The CDR3 contains 16 residues. CDR1 and CDR2 from the germline V gene are MNHNS and SASEGT. The DNA for the CDR3 is TGTGCCAGCAGTGAAGCAGGGGGGGGCGCGCGGCCCTCCTTGTTTTTT. Its translation: CASSEAGGGARPSLFF.

This clone was recorded once. The chain combines TRBV27 with TRBJ2-2, with 7 bases fitting TRBD1. The CDR3 totals 17 residues. Germline V lookup: CDR1 MNHEY, CDR2 SMNVEV (reference sequence). The V segment lost 3 bases and the J segment 0 bases; nucleotides outside the gene matches: 7. CDR3 DNA sequence: TGTGCCAGCAGTTTGGCCGCCGGGACAGCGAACACCGGGGAGCTGTTTTTT. As protein: CASSLAAGTANTGELFF.

The chain links TRBV5-8 to TRBJ2-7, with 8 bases aligning to TRBD1. CDR3 size: 13 residues. V gave up 2 bases and J gave up 6 bases; unmatched junction bases: 4. The V gene's germline CDR1 is SGHTS and CDR2 YDEGEE. For the CDR3, the DNA is TGTGCCAGCAGCTTCAACAGGGGGTTCGAGCAGTACGTC. Translated, it gives CASSFNRGFEQYV.

The chain joins TRBV11-1 to TRBJ2-5, with 8 nucleotides matching TRBD2. The CDR3 is 15 residues long. Germline lookup yields CDR1 SGHAT and CDR2 FQDESV (reference sequence). V lost 4 bases and J lost 7; bases outside the gene matches: 11. The CDR3 loop is CASSSLQRGSGTQYF. CDR3 in DNA: TGTGCCAGCAGCTCGCTACAGCGGGGGAGCGGGACCCAGTACTTC.

The chain recombines TRBV19 with TRBJ1-1, with D possibly TRBD1 on 6 matching bases. The germline CDR1 and CDR2 sequences are LNHDA and SQIVND (reference sequence). V was cut by 8 bases and J by 1 base, with 11 bases left in between. The CDR3 runs to 13 residues. CDR3 residues: CASAVRGNTEAFF. The CDR3 DNA reads TGTGCCAGTGCCGTCAGGGGGAACACTGAAGCTTTCTTT. The full variable domain, rest sourced from reference TRBV19 and TRBJ1-1, is DGGITQSPKYLFRKEGQNVTLSCEQNLNHDAMYWYRQDPGQGLRLIYYSQIVNDFQKGDIAEGYSVSREKKESFPLTVTSAQKNPTAFYLCASAVRGNTEAFFGQGTRLTVV.

This rearrangement joins TRBV12-5 to TRBJ2-1; 9 bases are shared with TRBD1. This CDR3 region has 18 residues. J was trimmed by 7 bases and V by 5 bases; bases with no gene match: 18. The germline V gene has CDR1 LGHNT and CDR2 FRNRAP. CDR3 region: CASGRGQGPAVIKNEQFF. For the CDR3, the DNA is TGTGCTAGTGGTCGGGGACAGGGACCGGCCGTAATTAAAAATGAGCAGTTCTTC.

The genes are TRBV7-9 and TRBJ2-3; maybe TRBD1 (5 bases). The CDR3 is 14 residues long. The V end lost 3 bases, the J end lost 6 bases, and 13 bases lay between the germline ends. The germline V gene has CDR1 SEHNR and CDR2 FQNEAQ (reference sequence). CDR3 in DNA: TGTGCCAGCAGCTTCTTTCCACAGGTGGATACGCAGTATTTT. It codes for CASSFFPQVDTQYF.

This chain connects TRBV21-1 to TRBJ2-7; the table's D call, TRBD2, was not checked against the DNA. TRBV21-1 is deemed a pseudogene. The length of the CDR3 is 17 residues. The CDR3 DNA reads TGTGCCAGCAGCAAAGCGCGGGGGACAACCTACCTCTACGAGCAGTACGTC. This codes for CASSKARGTTYLYEQYV.

The V call is TRBV9, the J call TRBJ2-3; tentative D call: TRBD2 (5 bases). Trimming cost V 0 bases and J 2 bases, with 10 bases left between them. The CDR3 runs to 15 residues. Germline V gives CDR1 SGDLS, CDR2 YYNGEE. In DNA form, the CDR3 reads TGTGCCAGCAGCGTAGGTACTAGTATCACAGATACGCAGTATTTT. This encodes CASSVGTSITDTQYF.

This clone was counted a few times. The chain uses TRBV7-9 and TRBJ1-1; a possible D gene is TRBD1 (6 bases). V was clipped by 5 bases and J by 1 base, with 11 bases between them. The germline gives CDR1 SEHNR, CDR2 FQNEAQ (reference sequence). The CDR3 consists of 14 residues. CDR3 nucleotides: TGTGCCAGCAGCCCTAGAGGGGGGAACACTGAAGCTTTCTTT. This codes for CASSPRGGNTEAFF. Full variable domain (outside the CDR3, taken from reference TRBV7-9 and TRBJ1-1): DTGVSQNPRHKITKRGQNVTFRCDPISEHNRLYWYRQTLGQGPEFLTYFQNEAQLEKSRLLSDRFSAERPKGSFSTLEIQRTEQGDSAMYLCASSPRGGNTEAFFGQGTRLTVV.

The genes are TRBV6-5 and TRBJ2-2; TRBD1 aligns across 8 bases. The germline V gene has CDR1 MNHEY and CDR2 SVGAGI. V trimming: 6 bases; J trimming: 3 bases; junction bases outside the gene matches: 6. The CDR3 is made up of 15 amino acids. CDR3 coding DNA: TGTGCCAGCAGCCTCTGGACAGGGCACACCGGGGAGCTGTTTTTT. This encodes CASSLWTGHTGELFF.

This clone came up a few times. The chain carries TRBV6-5 and TRBJ2-1; 13 bases map to TRBD2. The CDR3 has 16 amino acids. The ends lost 2 bases at V and 5 bases at J; junction bases unmatched: 3. Per germline, CDR1 MNHEY and CDR2 SVGAGI. The CDR3 region is CASSYEGLAGNNEQFF. CDR3 DNA: TGTGCCAGCAGTTACGAGGGACTAGCGGGGAACAATGAGCAGTTCTTC.

The chain links TRBV30 to TRBJ1-6, with TRBD1 matching over 8 bases. There are 15 residues in the CDR3. CDR1 and CDR2 from the germline V gene are GTSNPN and SVGIG (reference sequence). V shed 2 bases, J shed 4 bases, and the junction held 4 bases outside the gene matches. CDR3 amino acids: CAWSSGGLYNSPLHF. CDR3 sequence (DNA): TGTGCCTGGAGTTCAGGGGGCCTTTATAATTCACCCCTCCACTTT. The complete variable domain, with remaining parts taken from reference TRBV30 and TRBJ1-6, reads SQTIHQWPATLVQPVGSPLSLECTVEGTSNPNLYWYRQAAGRGLQLLFYSVGIGQISSEVPQNLSASRPQDRQFILSSKKLLLSDSGFYLCAWSSGGLYNSPLHFGNGTRLTVT.

The chain employs TRBV5-1 and TRBJ1-6; D might be TRBD1 (6 bases). Germline-derived CDR1 and CDR2 are SGHRS and YFSETQ. The CDR3 contains 14 residues. Trimming cost V 6 bases and J 8 bases, with 15 bases left between them. The CDR3 DNA reads TGCGCCAGCACGCCGGGACACCTAGATTCACCCCTCCACTTT. This translates into CASTPGHLDSPLHF. The full variable domain, its missing parts supplied by reference TRBV5-1 and TRBJ1-6, is KAGVTQTPRYLIKTRGQQVTLSCSPISGHRSVSWYQQTPGQGLQFLFEYFSETQRNKGNFPGRFSGRQFSNSRSEMNVSTLELGDSALYLCASTPGHLDSPLHFGNGTRLTVT.